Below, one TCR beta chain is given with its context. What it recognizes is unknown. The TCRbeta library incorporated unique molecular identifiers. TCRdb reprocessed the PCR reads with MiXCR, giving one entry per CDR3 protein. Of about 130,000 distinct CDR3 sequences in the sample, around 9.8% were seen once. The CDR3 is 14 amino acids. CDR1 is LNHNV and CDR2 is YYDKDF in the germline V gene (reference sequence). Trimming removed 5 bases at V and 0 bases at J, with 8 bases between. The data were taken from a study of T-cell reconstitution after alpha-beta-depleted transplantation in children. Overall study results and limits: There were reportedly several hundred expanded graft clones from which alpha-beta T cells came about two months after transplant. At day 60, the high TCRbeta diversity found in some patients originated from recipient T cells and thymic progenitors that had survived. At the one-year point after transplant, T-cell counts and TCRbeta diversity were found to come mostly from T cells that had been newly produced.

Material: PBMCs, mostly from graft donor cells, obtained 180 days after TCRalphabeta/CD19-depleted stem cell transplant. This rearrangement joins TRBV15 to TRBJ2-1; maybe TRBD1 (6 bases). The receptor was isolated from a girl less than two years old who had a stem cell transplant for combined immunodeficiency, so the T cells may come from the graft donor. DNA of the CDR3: TGTGCCACCAGCCACAGGGACTCCTACAATGAGCAGTTCTTC. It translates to CATSHRDSYNEQFF.